This T cell receptor (beta chain) was sequenced for a study of blood T cell repertoires in COVID-19. Study-wide context: The United States, Italy and Spain supplied acute and convalescent COVID-19 samples. T cells, B-cell-depleted T cells, or PBMCs supplied cDNA or gDNA.

As handled by the study authors: Estimated nucleated cell counts came from reference gene primer amplification. Here immunoSEQ multiplex PCR was the method, and the copy in TCRdb shows in-frame clones only, minus some. That table supplies the V and J calls and clone size; D and trimming were determined from the DNA. The repertoire holds about 130,000 clones, with 75% to 85% as singletons. Germline V gene data show CDR1 as SGHRS and CDR2 as YFSETQ. Trimming cost V 5 bases and J 3 bases; bases outside gene matches: 5. The length of the CDR3 is 16 residues. The sequenced material came from peripheral blood. The chain carries TRBV5-1 and TRBJ2-1; 13 nucleotides agree with TRBD2. This sequence was found in a woman aged 45-65 years with acute or convalescent COVID-19. The CDR3 spells CASRTGLAGDYNEQFF. DNA for the CDR3: TGCGCCAGCAGGACTGGACTAGCGGGAGACTACAATGAGCAGTTCTTC.